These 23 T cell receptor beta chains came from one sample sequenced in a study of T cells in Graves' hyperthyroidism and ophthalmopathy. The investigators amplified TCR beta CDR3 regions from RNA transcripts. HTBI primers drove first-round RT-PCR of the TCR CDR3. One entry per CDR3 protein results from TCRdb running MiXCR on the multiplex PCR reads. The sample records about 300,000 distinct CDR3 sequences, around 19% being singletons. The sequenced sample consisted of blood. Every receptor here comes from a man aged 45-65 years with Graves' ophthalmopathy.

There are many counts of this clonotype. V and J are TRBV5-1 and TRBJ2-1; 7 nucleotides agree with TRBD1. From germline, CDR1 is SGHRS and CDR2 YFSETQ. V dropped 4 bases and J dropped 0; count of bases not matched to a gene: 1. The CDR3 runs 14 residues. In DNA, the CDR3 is TGCGCCAGCAGCCGGACAGGCTCCTACAATGAGCAGTTCTTC. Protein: CASSRTGSYNEQFF. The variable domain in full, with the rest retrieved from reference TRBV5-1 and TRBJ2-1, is KAGVTQTPRYLIKTRGQQVTLSCSPISGHRSVSWYQQTPGQGLQFLFEYFSETQRNKGNFPGRFSGRQFSNSRSEMNVSTLELGDSALYLCASSRTGSYNEQFFGPGTRLTVL.

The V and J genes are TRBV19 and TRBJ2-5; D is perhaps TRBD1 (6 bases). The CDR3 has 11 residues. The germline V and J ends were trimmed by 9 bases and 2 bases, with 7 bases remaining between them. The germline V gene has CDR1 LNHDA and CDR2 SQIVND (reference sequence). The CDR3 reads CASGQQETQYF. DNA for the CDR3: TGTGCCAGCGGACAGCAAGAGACCCAGTACTTC.

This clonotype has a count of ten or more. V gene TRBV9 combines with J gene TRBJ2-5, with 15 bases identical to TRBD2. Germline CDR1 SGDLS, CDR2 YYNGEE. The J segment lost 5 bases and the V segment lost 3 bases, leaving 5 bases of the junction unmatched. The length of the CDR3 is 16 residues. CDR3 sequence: CASSAGLAGGSETQYF. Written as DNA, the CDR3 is TGTGCCAGCAGCGCGGGACTAGCGGGAGGAAGTGAGACCCAGTACTTC.

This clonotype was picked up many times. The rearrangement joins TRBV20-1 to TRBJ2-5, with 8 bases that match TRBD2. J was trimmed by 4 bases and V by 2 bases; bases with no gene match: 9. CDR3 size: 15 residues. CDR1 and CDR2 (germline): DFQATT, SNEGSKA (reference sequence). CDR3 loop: CSARYGRAWSETQYF. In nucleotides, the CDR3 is TGCAGTGCTAGATACGGGAGGGCCTGGTCAGAGACCCAGTACTTC.

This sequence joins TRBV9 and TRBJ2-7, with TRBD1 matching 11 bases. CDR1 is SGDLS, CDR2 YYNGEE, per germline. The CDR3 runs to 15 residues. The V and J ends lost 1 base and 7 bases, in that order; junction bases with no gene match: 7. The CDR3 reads CASSVSGQGDREQYF. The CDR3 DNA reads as TGTGCCAGCAGCGTATCGGGACAGGGGGATAGAGAGCAGTACTTC.

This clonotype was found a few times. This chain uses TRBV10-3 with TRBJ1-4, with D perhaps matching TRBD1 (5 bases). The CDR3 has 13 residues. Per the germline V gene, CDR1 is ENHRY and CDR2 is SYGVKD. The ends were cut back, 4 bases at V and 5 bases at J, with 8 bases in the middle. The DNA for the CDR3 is TGTGCCATCAGTGGGACAAGCAATGAAAAACTGTTTTTT. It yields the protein CAISGTSNEKLFF.

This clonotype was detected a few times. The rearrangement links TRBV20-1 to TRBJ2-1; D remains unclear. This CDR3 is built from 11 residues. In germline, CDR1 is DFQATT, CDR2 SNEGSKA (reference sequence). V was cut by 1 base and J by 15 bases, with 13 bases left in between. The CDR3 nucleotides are TGCAGTGCTAGAGTTGGGCGGCTGACGTTCTTC. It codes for CSARVGRLTFF.

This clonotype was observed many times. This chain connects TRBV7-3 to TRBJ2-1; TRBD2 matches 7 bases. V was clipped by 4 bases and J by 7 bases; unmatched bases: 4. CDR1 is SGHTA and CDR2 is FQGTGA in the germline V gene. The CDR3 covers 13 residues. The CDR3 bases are TGTGCCAGCAGCTCGACTAGCTGGAATGAGCAGTTCTTC. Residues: CASSSTSWNEQFF.

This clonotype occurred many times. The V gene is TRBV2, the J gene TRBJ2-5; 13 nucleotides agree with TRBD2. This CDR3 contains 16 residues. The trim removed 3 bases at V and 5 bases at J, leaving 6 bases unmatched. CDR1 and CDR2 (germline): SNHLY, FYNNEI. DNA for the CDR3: TGTGCCAGCAGTGACGGACTAGCGGGAGCTGGGGAGACCCAGTACTTC. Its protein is CASSDGLAGAGETQYF.

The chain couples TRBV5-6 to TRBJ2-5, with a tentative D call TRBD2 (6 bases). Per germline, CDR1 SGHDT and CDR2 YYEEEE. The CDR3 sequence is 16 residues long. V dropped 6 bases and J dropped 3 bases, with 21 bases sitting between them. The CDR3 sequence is CASNQLPGLSEETQYF. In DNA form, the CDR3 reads TGTGCCAGCAATCAACTCCCGGGACTTTCGGAAGAGACCCAGTACTTC.

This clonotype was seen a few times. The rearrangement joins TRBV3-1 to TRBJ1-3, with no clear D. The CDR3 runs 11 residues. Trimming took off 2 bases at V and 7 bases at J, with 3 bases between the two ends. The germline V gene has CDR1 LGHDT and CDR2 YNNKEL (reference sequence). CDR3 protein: CASSQRNTIYF. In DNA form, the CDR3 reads TGTGCCAGCAGCCAAAGGAACACCATATATTTT.

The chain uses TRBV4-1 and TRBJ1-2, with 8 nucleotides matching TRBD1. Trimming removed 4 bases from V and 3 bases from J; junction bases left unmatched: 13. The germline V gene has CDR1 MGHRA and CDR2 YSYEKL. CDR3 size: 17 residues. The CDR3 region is CASSPDAGGADYYGYTF. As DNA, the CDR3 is TGCGCCAGCAGCCCCGATGCAGGGGGCGCGGATTACTATGGCTACACCTTC.

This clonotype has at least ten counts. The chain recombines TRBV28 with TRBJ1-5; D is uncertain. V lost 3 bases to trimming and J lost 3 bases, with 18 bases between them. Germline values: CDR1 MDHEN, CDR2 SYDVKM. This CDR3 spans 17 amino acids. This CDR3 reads CASSFPGTVTPNQPQHF. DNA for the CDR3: TGTGCCAGCAGTTTCCCGGGTACGGTGACGCCCAATCAGCCCCAGCATTTT.

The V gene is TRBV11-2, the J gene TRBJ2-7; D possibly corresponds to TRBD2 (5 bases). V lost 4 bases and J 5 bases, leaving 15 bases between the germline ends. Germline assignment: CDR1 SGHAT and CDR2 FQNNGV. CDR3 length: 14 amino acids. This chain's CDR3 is CASSSSGYRDEQYF. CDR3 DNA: TGTGCCAGCAGCTCCTCGGGGTACAGAGACGAGCAGTACTTC.

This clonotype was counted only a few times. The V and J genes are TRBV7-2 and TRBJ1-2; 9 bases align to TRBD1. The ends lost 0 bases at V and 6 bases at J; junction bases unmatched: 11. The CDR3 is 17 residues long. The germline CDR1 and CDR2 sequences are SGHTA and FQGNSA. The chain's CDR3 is CASSLAFLGQGRDGYTF. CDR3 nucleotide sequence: TGTGCCAGCAGCTTAGCTTTTCTGGGACAGGGCCGGGATGGCTACACCTTC.

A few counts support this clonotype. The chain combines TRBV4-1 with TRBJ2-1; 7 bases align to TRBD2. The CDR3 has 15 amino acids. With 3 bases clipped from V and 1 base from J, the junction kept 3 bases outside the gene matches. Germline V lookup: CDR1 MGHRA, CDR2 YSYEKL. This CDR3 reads CASSQTSPSYNEQFF. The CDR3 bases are TGCGCCAGCAGCCAGACTAGCCCTTCCTACAATGAGCAGTTCTTC.

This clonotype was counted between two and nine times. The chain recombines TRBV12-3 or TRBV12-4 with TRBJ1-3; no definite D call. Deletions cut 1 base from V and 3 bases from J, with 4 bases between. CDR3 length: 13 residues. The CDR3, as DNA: TGTGCCAGCAGTTTAGGGTTTGGAAACACCATATATTTT. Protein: CASSLGFGNTIYF.

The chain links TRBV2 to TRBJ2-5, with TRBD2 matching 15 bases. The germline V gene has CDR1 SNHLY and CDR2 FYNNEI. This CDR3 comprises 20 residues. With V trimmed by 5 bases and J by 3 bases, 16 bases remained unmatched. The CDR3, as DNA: TGTGCCAGCAGTTTTCCGGGACAGGGGACTAGCGGGAGGACAGAAGAGACCCAGTACTTC. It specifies CASSFPGQGTSGRTEETQYF.

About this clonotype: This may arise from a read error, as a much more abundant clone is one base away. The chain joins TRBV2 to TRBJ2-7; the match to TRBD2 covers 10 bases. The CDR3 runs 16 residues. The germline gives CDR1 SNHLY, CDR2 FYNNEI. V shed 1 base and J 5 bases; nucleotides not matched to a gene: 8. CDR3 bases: TGTGCCAGCAGTGAAGTGAATGGGCTAGCGGGAGACGAGCAGTACTTC. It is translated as CASSEVNGLAGDEQYF.

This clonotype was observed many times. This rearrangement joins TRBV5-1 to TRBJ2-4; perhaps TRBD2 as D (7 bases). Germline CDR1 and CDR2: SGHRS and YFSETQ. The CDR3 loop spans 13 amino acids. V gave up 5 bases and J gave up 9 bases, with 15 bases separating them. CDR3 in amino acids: CASSNGGRGIQYF. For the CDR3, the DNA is TGCGCCAGCAGTAACGGGGGGCGCGGCATTCAGTACTTC. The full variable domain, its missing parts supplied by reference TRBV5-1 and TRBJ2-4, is KAGVTQTPRYLIKTRGQQVTLSCSPISGHRSVSWYQQTPGQGLQFLFEYFSETQRNKGNFPGRFSGRQFSNSRSEMNVSTLELGDSALYLCASSNGGRGIQYFGAGTRLSVL.

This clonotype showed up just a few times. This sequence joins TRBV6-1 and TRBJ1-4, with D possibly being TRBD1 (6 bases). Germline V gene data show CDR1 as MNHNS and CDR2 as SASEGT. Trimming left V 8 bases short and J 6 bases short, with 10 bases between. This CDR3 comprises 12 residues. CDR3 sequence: CASLAGDEKLFF. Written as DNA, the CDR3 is TGTGCCAGCCTTGCAGGGGATGAAAAACTGTTTTTT.

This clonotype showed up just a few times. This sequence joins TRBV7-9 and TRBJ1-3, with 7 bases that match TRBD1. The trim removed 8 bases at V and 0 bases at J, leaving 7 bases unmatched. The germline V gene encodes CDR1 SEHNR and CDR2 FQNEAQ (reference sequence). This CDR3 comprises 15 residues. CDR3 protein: CASGSTGTSGNTIYF. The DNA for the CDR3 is TGTGCCAGCGGCTCGACAGGGACCTCTGGAAACACCATATATTTT.

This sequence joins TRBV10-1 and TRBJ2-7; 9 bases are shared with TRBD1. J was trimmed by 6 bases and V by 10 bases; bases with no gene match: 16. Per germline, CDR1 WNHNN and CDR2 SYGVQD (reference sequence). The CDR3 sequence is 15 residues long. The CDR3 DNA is TGCGCCAAAACAGGGGGCCGTCGAAAAGGTGGCGAGCAGTACTTC. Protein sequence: CAKTGGRRKGGEQYF.